The next 19 T cell receptor beta chains were all read from a single sample in a study of PD-1 blockade in classical Hodgkin lymphoma. The patients all showed relapse after autologous stem cell transplantation, while their brentuximab vedotin exposure varied. Sequencing was performed with immunoSEQ multiplex PCR; in TCRdb, only in-frame clones are kept and a portion is missing. The sample holds around 24,000 clones, 67% seen once. Sequenced here: peripheral blood mononuclear cells (PBMCs), sampled before the second cycle of nivolumab. Source of these receptors: a human donor with classical Hodgkin lymphoma.

The V and J genes are TRBV19 and TRBJ1-2, with 9 nucleotides matching TRBD1. The germline CDR1 and CDR2 sequences are LNHDA and SQIVND (reference sequence). This CDR3 has 16 residues. V was pared by 4 bases and J by 5 bases, with 11 bases of the junction left unmatched. The CDR3, as DNA: TGTGCCAGTAGTACCGGGACAGGGCGTTTAATATATGGCTACACCTTC. This encodes CASSTGTGRLIYGYTF.

This rearrangement joins TRBV10-2 to TRBJ1-2; perhaps TRBD1 as D (5 bases). The CDR3 totals 11 residues. The germline V gene has CDR1 WSHSY and CDR2 SAAADI. Trimming took 10 bases from V and 5 from J, leaving 11 bases between them. The CDR3 region has the DNA TGCGCCACCACTGACAGTTATGGCTACACCTTC. Amino acids: CATTDSYGYTF.

This clone was seen many times. The chain couples TRBV5-1 to TRBJ2-4; perhaps TRBD1 as D (5 bases). CDR3 size: 16 residues. The germline V gene encodes CDR1 SGHRS and CDR2 YFSETQ. The germline V and J ends were trimmed by 0 bases and 1 base, with 11 bases remaining between them. Here the CDR3 DNA reads TGCGCCAGCAGCTTGGCCCCAGGGTTGGCCAAAAACATTCAGTACTTC. Its translation is CASSLAPGLAKNIQYF.

This clone was seen a single time. The genes are TRBV18 and TRBJ2-2; possibly TRBD1 or TRBD2 for D (6 bases each). CDR1 is KGHSH and CDR2 is LQKENI in the germline V gene. Trimming left V 4 bases short and J 1 base short, with 13 bases between. The CDR3 is 16 residues long. CDR3 loop: CASSLAGGQNTGELFF. The DNA for the CDR3 is TGTGCCAGCTCACTAGCCGGGGGCCAGAACACCGGGGAGCTGTTTTTT.

The V call is TRBV5-5, the J call TRBJ1-3, with D hard to call. The V gene lost 2 bases and the J gene lost 1 base, with 7 bases spanning the gap. This CDR3 is 14 amino acids long. Germline V lookup: CDR1 SGHKS, CDR2 YYEKEE (reference sequence). CDR3 amino acids: CASSLLISGNTIYF. DNA of the CDR3: TGTGCCAGCAGCTTATTGATTTCTGGAAACACCATATATTTT.

V gene TRBV30 combines with J gene TRBJ2-2; D ambiguous. CDR3 length: 12 residues. Looked up from germline, CDR1 is GTSNPN and CDR2 is SVGIG (reference sequence). V was clipped by 2 bases and J by 9 bases, with 10 bases between them. The CDR3 reads CAWSFNARELFF. CDR3 bases: TGTGCCTGGAGTTTCAACGCCCGGGAGCTGTTTTTT.

There are a few counts of this clone. The chain carries TRBV27 and TRBJ2-7; 7 bases are shared with TRBD1. This CDR3 has 17 amino acids. The J segment lost 3 bases and the V segment lost 2 bases, leaving 13 bases of the junction unmatched. The germline CDR1 and CDR2 sequences are MNHEY and SMNVEV (reference sequence). Here the CDR3 reads CASSLAIGQATIYEQYF. The DNA of the CDR3 is TGTGCCAGCAGTTTAGCGATAGGACAGGCGACTATCTACGAGCAGTACTTC.

This chain links TRBV27 with TRBJ1-5; D not certain. This CDR3 is built from 15 residues. The V end lost 2 bases, the J end lost 1 base, and 9 bases lay between the germline ends. The germline V gene has CDR1 MNHEY and CDR2 SMNVEV (reference sequence). DNA for the CDR3: TGTGCCAGCAGTTTAGAGGCGGGCAGCAATCAGCCCCAGCATTTT. Amino acid sequence: CASSLEAGSNQPQHF.

The V gene is TRBV4-1, the J gene TRBJ1-1; TRBD1 matches at 11 bases. This CDR3 region has 15 residues. Germline assignment: CDR1 MGHRA and CDR2 YSYEKL. J lost 5 bases, V lost 4 bases, and 6 bases had no gene match. CDR3 protein: CASSPSGQGGTEAFF. CDR3 DNA sequence: TGCGCCAGCAGCCCCTCGGGACAGGGGGGGACTGAAGCTTTCTTT.

The V gene is TRBV6-5, the J gene TRBJ2-7; D is uncertain. Germline V lookup: CDR1 MNHEY, CDR2 SVGAGI. The CDR3 is 15 residues long. V dropped 0 bases and J dropped 6 bases, with 15 bases sitting between them. CDR3 in amino acids: CASSYSWEMVSEQYF. CDR3 nucleotides: TGTGCCAGCAGTTACTCGTGGGAAATGGTGTCCGAGCAGTACTTC.

Here the CDR3 reads CASGLSYYEQYF. Written as DNA, the CDR3 is TGTGCCAGCGGCCTATCTTACTACGAGCAGTACTTC. The chain uses TRBV6-5 and TRBJ2-7; D unclear. V was pared by 8 bases and J by 3 bases, with 11 bases between. CDR1 and CDR2 (germline): MNHEY, SVGAGI. The CDR3 runs 12 residues.

This clone was counted between two and nine times. V usage is TRBV10-3 and J usage is TRBJ2-2, with 8 bases aligning to TRBD2. After removal of 4 bases from V and 4 bases from J, the junction contained 5 bases not matched to a gene. The CDR3 has 15 amino acids. The germline V gene encodes CDR1 ENHRY and CDR2 SYGVKD. The CDR3 DNA follows: TGTGCCATCAGTGGGACTAGCTCCCGCACCGGGGAGCTGTTTTTT. Its protein product is CAISGTSSRTGELFF.

The chain is built from TRBV7-9 and TRBJ1-2; perhaps TRBD1 as D (6 bases). Germline V gene lookup returns CDR1 SEHNR and CDR2 FQNEAQ (reference sequence). The V end lost 4 bases, the J end lost 8 bases, and 20 bases lay between the germline ends. The CDR3 totals 15 residues. The CDR3 sequence is CASSSGEVAIEGYTF. The CDR3 bases are TGTGCCAGCAGCTCAGGGGAAGTGGCGATCGAGGGCTACACCTTC. Looking up the rest from reference TRBV7-9 and TRBJ1-2 gives the full variable domain: DTGVSQNPRHKITKRGQNVTFRCDPISEHNRLYWYRQTLGQGPEFLTYFQNEAQLEKSRLLSDRFSAERPKGSFSTLEIQRTEQGDSAMYLCASSSGEVAIEGYTFGSGTRLTVV.

The CDR3 DNA is TGCGCCAGCAGCCTGGGGGACACCTCCTACGAGCAGTACTTC. It translates to CASSLGDTSYEQYF. The genes are TRBV5-1 and TRBJ2-7, with TRBD1 as a possible D gene (6 bases). Between the trimmed V and J ends, which lost 4 bases and 0 bases, there was a span of 11 bases. Germline-derived CDR1 and CDR2 are SGHRS and YFSETQ. This CDR3 is 14 amino acids long.

J is TRBJ2-7 and V is TRBV19; D gene uncertain. This CDR3 has 11 residues. Deletions cut 5 bases from V and 2 bases from J, with 4 bases between. Per the germline V gene, CDR1 is LNHDA and CDR2 is SQIVND (reference sequence). The CDR3, as DNA: TGTGCCAGTAGTGACACCTACGAGCAGTACTTC. Translating gives CASSDTYEQYF.

The J gene is TRBJ1-1, the V gene TRBV18; no clear D. Germline V CDR1 and CDR2: KGHSH, LQKENI. The CDR3 consists of 13 residues. Trimming removed 2 bases from V and 7 bases from J, with 11 bases in between. CDR3: CASSPYGSYEAFF. In nucleotides, the CDR3 is TGTGCCAGCTCACCATACGGGAGTTATGAAGCTTTCTTT.

This clone was seen only a few times. The chain recombines TRBV9 with TRBJ2-3, with a possible D match to TRBD1 (5 bases). The germline V gene encodes CDR1 SGDLS and CDR2 YYNGEE. The germline V and J ends were trimmed by 1 base and 4 bases, with 10 bases remaining between them. This CDR3 comprises 14 residues. The CDR3 bases are TGTGCCAGCAGCGTAAGGACCAGGGCAGATACGCAGTATTTT. Translating gives CASSVRTRADTQYF.

The chain carries TRBV25-1 and TRBJ1-6; D is undetermined. CDR3 length: 16 residues. Germline V gene lookup returns CDR1 MGHDK and CDR2 SYGVNS. Trimming took off 1 base at V and 7 bases at J, with 14 bases between the two ends. The CDR3 loop reads CASSESVRYYNSPLHF. As DNA, the CDR3 is TGTGCCAGCAGTGAATCAGTACGGTACTACAATTCACCCCTCCACTTT.

V and J are TRBV4-2 and TRBJ2-1, with 9 bases that match TRBD2. This CDR3 comprises 17 residues. Germline V lookup: CDR1 LGHNA, CDR2 YNFKEQ. Losses at the gene ends were 0 bases for V and 7 bases for J; bases not matched to a gene: 10. CDR3 loop: CASSQDLTAAGGNEQFF. The CDR3 DNA follows: TGTGCCAGCAGCCAAGATTTGACGGCAGCGGGAGGTAATGAGCAGTTCTTC.